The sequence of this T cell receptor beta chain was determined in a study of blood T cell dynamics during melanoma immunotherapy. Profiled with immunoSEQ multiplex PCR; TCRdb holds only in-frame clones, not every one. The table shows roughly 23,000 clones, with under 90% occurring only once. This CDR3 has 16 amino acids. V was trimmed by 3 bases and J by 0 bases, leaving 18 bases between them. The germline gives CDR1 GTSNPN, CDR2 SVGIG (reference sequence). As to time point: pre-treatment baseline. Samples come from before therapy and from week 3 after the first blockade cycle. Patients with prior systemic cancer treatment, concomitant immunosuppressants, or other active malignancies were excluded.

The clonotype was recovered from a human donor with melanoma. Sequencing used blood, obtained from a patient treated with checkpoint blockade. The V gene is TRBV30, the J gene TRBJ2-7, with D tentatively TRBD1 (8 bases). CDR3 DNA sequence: TGTGCCTGGAGGAAACAGGGGGGGACACACTCCTACGAGCAGTACTTC. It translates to CAWRKQGGTHSYEQYF. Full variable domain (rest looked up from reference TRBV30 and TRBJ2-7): SQTIHQWPATLVQPVGSPLSLECTVEGTSNPNLYWYRQAAGRGLQLLFYSVGIGQISSEVPQNLSASRPQDRQFILSSKKLLLSDSGFYLCAWRKQGGTHSYEQYFGPGTRLTVT.